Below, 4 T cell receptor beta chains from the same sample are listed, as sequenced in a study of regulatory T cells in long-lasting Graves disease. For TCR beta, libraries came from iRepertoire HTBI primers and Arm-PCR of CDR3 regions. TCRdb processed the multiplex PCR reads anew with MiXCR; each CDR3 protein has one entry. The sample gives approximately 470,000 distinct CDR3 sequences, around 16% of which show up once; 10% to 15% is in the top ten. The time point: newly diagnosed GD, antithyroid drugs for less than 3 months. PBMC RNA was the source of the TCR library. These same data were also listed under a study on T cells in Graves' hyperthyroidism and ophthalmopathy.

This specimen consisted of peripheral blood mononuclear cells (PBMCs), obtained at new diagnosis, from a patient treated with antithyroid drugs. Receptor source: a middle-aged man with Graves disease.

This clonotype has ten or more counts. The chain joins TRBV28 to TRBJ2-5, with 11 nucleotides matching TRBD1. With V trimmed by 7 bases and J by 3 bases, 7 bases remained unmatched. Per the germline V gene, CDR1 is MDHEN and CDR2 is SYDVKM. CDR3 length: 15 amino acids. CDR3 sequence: CASTLSGQGEETQYF. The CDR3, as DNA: TGTGCCAGCACCCTATCGGGACAGGGGGAAGAGACCCAGTACTTC.

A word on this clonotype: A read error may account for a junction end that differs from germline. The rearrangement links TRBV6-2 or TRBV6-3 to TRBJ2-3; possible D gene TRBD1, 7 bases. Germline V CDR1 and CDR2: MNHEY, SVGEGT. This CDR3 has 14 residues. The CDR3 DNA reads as TGTGCCAGCAGCTTGCGGGACAGCACAGATACGCGGTATTTT. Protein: CASSLRDSTDTRYF.

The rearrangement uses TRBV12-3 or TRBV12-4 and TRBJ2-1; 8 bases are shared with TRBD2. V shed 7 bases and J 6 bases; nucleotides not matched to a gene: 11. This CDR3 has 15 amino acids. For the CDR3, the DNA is TGTGCCAGCAATTTCGGGGGGGGAGGCTCCAATGAGCAGTTCTTC. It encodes CASNFGGGGSNEQFF.

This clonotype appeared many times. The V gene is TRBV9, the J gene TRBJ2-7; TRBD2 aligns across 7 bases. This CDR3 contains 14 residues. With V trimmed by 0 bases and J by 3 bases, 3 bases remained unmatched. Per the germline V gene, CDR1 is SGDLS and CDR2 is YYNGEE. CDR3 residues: CASSVGSGNYEQYF. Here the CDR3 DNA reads TGTGCCAGCAGCGTAGGCAGCGGGAACTACGAGCAGTACTTC.